Presented here are 32 T cell receptor beta chains from one specimen sequenced in a study of blood T cell repertoires in COVID-19. Generated by immunoSEQ multiplex PCR, the TCRdb table keeps only in-frame clones and is missing some. The sample carries 150,000 to 200,000 clones, 88% recorded once. The sequenced material came from PBMCs or T cells enriched from blood (not recorded which). These TCRs come from a woman in her forties or fifties who had recovered from COVID-19.

The CDR3 DNA sequence: TGTGCCAGCAGCTTAGACTTCACCGGGACAGTAAGCTATGGCTACACCTTC. As protein: CASSLDFTGTVSYGYTF. The chain combines TRBV7-8 with TRBJ1-2, with 7 positions matching TRBD1. Trimming took 1 base from V and 4 from J; bases not matched to a gene: 12. CDR1 is SGHVS, CDR2 FQNEAQ, per germline. The length of the CDR3 is 17 residues.

The chain uses TRBV5-4 and TRBJ1-1; D is perhaps TRBD1 (6 bases). Germline V gene data show CDR1 as SGHNT and CDR2 as YYREEE (reference sequence). This CDR3 comprises 14 residues. Trimming stripped 2 bases from V and 0 bases from J, with 8 bases between. The CDR3 DNA follows: TGTGCCAGCAGCTTAGGGGGGGTGAACACTGAAGCTTTCTTT. Protein: CASSLGGVNTEAFF.

The chain uses TRBV18 and TRBJ1-1, with 11 bases that match TRBD1. Germline V gene lookup returns CDR1 KGHSH and CDR2 LQKENI. The CDR3 totals 15 residues. J gave up 6 bases and V 5 bases, and 8 bases lay outside the gene matches. The CDR3 is CASSAKGQGASEAFF. Here the CDR3 DNA reads TGTGCCAGCTCAGCAAAAGGACAGGGGGCCTCTGAAGCTTTCTTT.

This clone was picked up one time. The gene calls are TRBV20-1 and TRBJ2-7; 11 nucleotides match TRBD2. V dropped 3 bases and J dropped 2; count of bases not matched to a gene: 9. Germline lookup yields CDR1 DFQATT and CDR2 SNEGSKA (reference sequence). This CDR3 contains 16 residues. Here the CDR3 reads CSASPLTSGTTYEQYF. The CDR3 DNA reads TGCAGTGCTAGTCCCCTGACTAGCGGGACAACCTACGAGCAGTACTTC.

This chain links TRBV30 with TRBJ2-5, with TRBD2 identical over 11 bases. Germline values: CDR1 GTSNPN, CDR2 SVGIG (reference sequence). The V segment lost 1 base and the J segment 2 bases; nucleotides outside the gene matches: 0. This CDR3 spans 14 amino acids. Written as DNA, the CDR3 is TGTGCCTGGAGTGGGACTAGCGGGCAAGAGACCCAGTACTTC. Translating gives CAWSGTSGQETQYF.

This clone was picked up one time. V gene TRBV27 combines with J gene TRBJ2-2; no clear D gene. Germline V gene data show CDR1 as MNHEY and CDR2 as SMNVEV (reference sequence). The ends were cut back, 6 bases at V and 4 bases at J, with 15 bases in the middle. The CDR3 is made up of 15 amino acids. In DNA form, the CDR3 reads TGTGCCAGCAGCTCTGCACAGTGGGTCACCGGGGAGCTGTTTTTT. This translates into CASSSAQWVTGELFF.

The chain employs TRBV9 and TRBJ2-7, with D maybe TRBD2 (6 bases). CDR3 length equals 14 residues. The V and J ends lost 4 bases and 5 bases respectively, with 16 bases between them. Germline loops: CDR1 SGDLS, CDR2 YYNGEE. In DNA form, the CDR3 reads TGTGCCAGCAGCCTCGGGGGAGTCGGAGACGAGCAGTACTTC. Amino acid sequence: CASSLGGVGDEQYF. Full variable domain (outside the CDR3, taken from reference TRBV9 and TRBJ2-7): DSGVTQTPKHLITATGQRVTLRCSPRSGDLSVYWYQQSLDQGLQFLIQYYNGEERAKGNILERFSAQQFPDLHSELNLSSLELGDSALYFCASSLGGVGDEQYFGPGTRLTVT.

The chain is built from TRBV11-2 and TRBJ2-7; 8 bases are shared with TRBD2. Per the germline V gene, CDR1 is SGHAT and CDR2 is FQNNGV. The CDR3 contains 15 residues. Trimming removed 5 bases from V and 3 bases from J; junction bases left unmatched: 9. The CDR3 reads CASSPLAGGSYEQYF. The DNA of the CDR3 is TGTGCCAGCAGCCCCCTGGCGGGGGGCAGCTACGAGCAGTACTTC.

V usage is TRBV18 and J usage is TRBJ2-5, with a weak D call TRBD1 (6 bases). In germline, CDR1 is KGHSH, CDR2 LQKENI. CDR3 length equals 14 residues. Trimming removed 11 bases at V and 1 base at J, with 17 bases between. As DNA, the CDR3 is TGTGCCGGATCCCGGCAGGGGAGCCAAGAGACCCAGTACTTC. Protein: CAGSRQGSQETQYF.

V and J are TRBV7-2 and TRBJ1-3; no firm D call. The CDR3 covers 14 residues. The germline V gene encodes CDR1 SGHTA and CDR2 FQGNSA. V gave up 6 bases and J gave up 0 bases, with 9 bases separating them. Here the CDR3 reads CASSLTSSGNTIYF. CDR3 DNA: TGTGCCAGCAGTTTGACATCCTCTGGAAACACCATATATTTT.

This clone occurred once. The gene calls are TRBV4-3 and TRBJ2-4; no clear D. The CDR3 covers 14 residues. Germline V gene data show CDR1 as LGHNA and CDR2 as YSLEER. Trimming left V 1 base short and J 6 bases short, with 10 bases between. CDR3 in DNA: TGCGCCAGCAGCCAAGTACCCAGCGCAAACATTCAGTACTTC. Translation gives CASSQVPSANIQYF.

This clone came up a few times. The chain's CDR3 is CASRQEDRSITDTQYF. CDR3 nucleotides: TGTGCCTCTCGACAAGAAGACAGATCGATTACAGATACGCAGTATTTT. V usage is TRBV28 and J usage is TRBJ2-3, with D possibly TRBD1 on 5 matching bases. The CDR3 is made up of 16 amino acids. With 11 bases removed from V and 3 bases from J, the gap between germline ends came to 24 bases. Looked up from germline, CDR1 is MDHEN and CDR2 is SYDVKM.

This rearrangement joins TRBV7-6 to TRBJ2-7; maybe TRBD1 (6 bases). Trimming shortened V by 1 base and J by 6 bases, and 16 bases separated the two germline ends. The CDR3 totals 15 residues. The germline CDR1 and CDR2 sequences are SGHVS and FNYEAQ. The CDR3 DNA sequence: TGTGCCAGCAGCTTAGTCCACAGGGCGGATAGCGAGCAGTACTTC. This codes for CASSLVHRADSEQYF.

This clone was counted once. This CDR3 is CASSLASGGDSGYEQYF. The CDR3 bases are TGCGCCAGCAGCTTGGCTAGCGGGGGAGATTCCGGGTACGAGCAGTACTTC. The V call is TRBV5-1, the J call TRBJ2-7, with TRBD2 matching 10 bases. The ends lost 0 bases at V and 4 bases at J; junction bases unmatched: 10. CDR1 is SGHRS and CDR2 is YFSETQ in the germline V gene. The CDR3 runs to 17 residues.

Written as DNA, the CDR3 is TGTGCCAGTAGCCTCCGATTCGCCCCGGACAGCCTTTCGTCCTCCTACGAGCAGTACTTC. Translated: CASSLRFAPDSLSSSYEQYF. V usage is TRBV19 and J usage is TRBJ2-7, with a possible D match to TRBD1 (6 bases). Trimming removed 6 bases from V and 0 bases from J, with 30 bases in between. The CDR3 length is 20 residues. The germline CDR1 and CDR2 sequences are LNHDA and SQIVND (reference sequence). The full variable domain, its missing parts supplied by reference TRBV19 and TRBJ2-7, is DGGITQSPKYLFRKEGQNVTLSCEQNLNHDAMYWYRQDPGQGLRLIYYSQIVNDFQKGDIAEGYSVSREKKESFPLTVTSAQKNPTAFYLCASSLRFAPDSLSSSYEQYFGPGTRLTVT.

The chain couples TRBV29-1 to TRBJ2-2; 8 nucleotides agree with TRBD2. Germline-derived CDR1 and CDR2 are SQVTM and ANQGSEA. This CDR3 has 15 amino acids. V was pared by 7 bases and J by 6 bases, with 13 bases of the junction left unmatched. The CDR3 DNA reads TGCAGCGCCGTTGGGGCGGGGGGATACGCCGGGGAGCTGTTTTTT. Residues: CSAVGAGGYAGELFF.

The V call is TRBV7-8, the J call TRBJ2-3; 7 bases align to TRBD2. After removal of 4 bases from V and 6 bases from J, the junction contained 10 bases not matched to a gene. The CDR3 is 15 amino acids. Germline CDR1 is SGHVS and CDR2 is FQNEAQ. In nucleotides, the CDR3 is TGTGCCAGCAGCTCCAGGAGGCCGCGGGGGGATACGCAGTATTTT. Translating gives CASSSRRPRGDTQYF. Full variable domain (missing parts from reference TRBV7-8 and TRBJ2-3): GAGVSQSPRYKVAKRGQDVALRCDPISGHVSLFWYQQALGQGPEFLTYFQNEAQLDKSGLPSDRFFAERPEGSVSTLKIQRTQQEDSAVYLCASSSRRPRGDTQYFGPGTRLTVL.

The V and J genes are TRBV27 and TRBJ2-5; TRBD1 is a possible D gene (5 bases). Trimming removed 3 bases at V and 1 base at J, with 18 bases between. Germline V gene data show CDR1 as MNHEY and CDR2 as SMNVEV (reference sequence). There are 17 residues in the CDR3. CDR3: CASSFSQGRGSQETQYF. CDR3 DNA: TGTGCCAGCAGTTTCTCGCAGGGTAGGGGTAGCCAAGAGACCCAGTACTTC.

About this clone itself: Distinct nucleotide sequences in the sample also encode this CDR3. The chain carries TRBV3-1 (or the pseudogene TRBV3-2) and TRBJ2-5; 15 bases are shared with TRBD2. After removal of 0 bases from V and 4 bases from J, the junction contained 9 bases not matched to a gene. This CDR3 contains 19 residues. In germline, CDR1 is LGHDT, CDR2 YNNKEL (reference sequence). CDR3 sequence: CASSQDGLAGGPARETQYF. The CDR3 DNA is TGTGCCAGCAGCCAAGATGGACTAGCGGGGGGGCCCGCACGAGAGACCCAGTACTTC.

This chain connects TRBV6-6 to TRBJ1-5; 8 bases map to TRBD1. From germline, CDR1 is MNHNY and CDR2 SVGAGI (reference sequence). The V gene end was trimmed by 5 bases and the J gene end by 1 base; junction bases not matched to a gene: 4. The CDR3 is made up of 15 amino acids. The CDR3, as DNA: TGTGCCAGCAGTAAGACAGGGGTGAGCAATCAGCCCCAGCATTTT. Its translation: CASSKTGVSNQPQHF.

The chain uses TRBV24-1 and TRBJ2-2; the D gene is possibly TRBD2 (5 bases). This CDR3 is 16 amino acids long. Looked up from germline, CDR1 is KGHDR and CDR2 is SFDVKD. Trimming pared 2 bases from V and 1 base from J, leaving 10 bases between. The CDR3 DNA is TGTGCCACCAGTGATTCAGGACTGGAGAACACCGGGGAGCTGTTTTTT. It is translated as CATSDSGLENTGELFF.

The chain joins TRBV5-1 to TRBJ2-1, with 11 bases that match TRBD1. Germline values: CDR1 SGHRS, CDR2 YFSETQ. The CDR3 runs 15 residues. V gave up 4 bases and J gave up 7 bases; unmatched junction bases: 7. For the CDR3, the DNA is TGCGCCAGCAGCACCGGACAGGGGGCGCGGAATGAGCAGTTCTTC. Its protein product is CASSTGQGARNEQFF.

The chain links TRBV27 to TRBJ1-1, with D perhaps matching TRBD1 (6 bases). V lost 6 bases to trimming and J lost 4 bases, with 15 bases between them. This CDR3 has 14 amino acids. Germline CDR1 reads MNHEY; CDR2 reads SMNVEV (reference sequence). The CDR3 coding sequence is TGTGCCAGCAGATCACAGGGTGGGGTCACTGAAGCTTTCTTT. Its translation: CASRSQGGVTEAFF.

The rearrangement uses TRBV13 and TRBJ1-2, with D maybe TRBD1 (6 bases). The CDR3 totals 12 residues. V lost 5 bases and J 3 bases, leaving 7 bases between the germline ends. The germline gives CDR1 PRHDT, CDR2 FYEKMQ (reference sequence). CDR3: CASSQGYYGYTF. The DNA for the CDR3 is TGTGCCAGCAGCCAGGGGTACTATGGCTACACCTTC.

The J gene is TRBJ2-1, the V gene TRBV3-1 (or the pseudogene TRBV3-2), with D possibly matching TRBD2 (6 bases). From germline, CDR1 is LGHDT and CDR2 YNNKEL (reference sequence). The CDR3 contains 14 residues. Trimming took 6 bases from V and 1 from J, leaving 10 bases between them. CDR3 amino acids: CASRRGGSYNEQFF. The CDR3 DNA follows: TGTGCCAGCAGACGTGGGGGGTCCTACAATGAGCAGTTCTTC.

J is TRBJ1-5 and V is TRBV6-5; 7 nucleotides align to TRBD1. J was trimmed by 1 base and V by 6 bases; bases with no gene match: 3. Per the germline V gene, CDR1 is MNHEY and CDR2 is SVGAGI. This CDR3 is 14 amino acids long. CDR3 DNA sequence: TGTGCCAGCAGGGCGGGACAGAGCAATCAGCCCCAGCATTTT. Translating it yields CASRAGQSNQPQHF.

This clone was observed a single time. This sequence joins TRBV7-9 and TRBJ2-7, with 10 bases matching TRBD1. The germline gives CDR1 SEHNR, CDR2 FQNEAQ (reference sequence). The V and J ends lost 8 bases and 4 bases, in that order; junction bases with no gene match: 11. This CDR3 is built from 15 residues. The CDR3 here is CASSPDRGAEYEQYF. The CDR3 bases are TGTGCCAGCTCACCGGACAGGGGGGCTGAGTACGAGCAGTACTTC.

This clone was seen once. This rearrangement joins TRBV9 to TRBJ2-2; D call uncertain. There are 14 residues in the CDR3. The germline gives CDR1 SGDLS, CDR2 YYNGEE. The ends were cut back, 0 bases at V and 7 bases at J, with 10 bases in the middle. The CDR3 DNA is TGTGCCAGCAGCGTAGGATCCAGTCTCGGGGAGCTGTTTTTT. Its protein product is CASSVGSSLGELFF.

The CDR3 bases are TGTGCCAGCAGTTGGAGGACAGGGAGCTCCTACGAGCAGTACTTC. Its protein is CASSWRTGSSYEQYF. The V call is TRBV6-5, the J call TRBJ2-7, with 8 bases lining up with TRBD1. The germline gives CDR1 MNHEY, CDR2 SVGAGI. The CDR3 covers 15 residues. Trimming cost V 4 bases and J 0 bases; bases outside gene matches: 5.

The chain has TRBV4-2 and TRBJ2-6; 7 bases line up with TRBD2. In germline, CDR1 is LGHNA, CDR2 YNFKEQ. The CDR3 covers 18 residues. The V segment lost 0 bases and the J segment 0 bases; nucleotides outside the gene matches: 5. CDR3 amino acids: CASSQDVGGSSGANVLTF. As DNA, the CDR3 is TGTGCCAGCAGCCAAGATGTCGGGGGGTCCTCTGGGGCCAACGTCCTGACTTTC.

The V call is TRBV11-3, the J call TRBJ1-1, with D perhaps TRBD1 (5 bases). The CDR3 contains 12 residues. The germline V and J ends were trimmed by 8 bases and 2 bases, with 9 bases remaining between them. Germline V gives CDR1 SGHNT, CDR2 YENEEA. This chain's CDR3 is CASLGGNTEAFF. In nucleotides, the CDR3 is TGTGCCAGCCTGGGGGGTAACACTGAAGCTTTCTTT. Together with reference TRBV11-3 and TRBJ1-1, the CDR3 gives the full variable domain: EAGVVQSPRYKIIEKKQPVAFWCNPISGHNTLYWYLQNLGQGPELLIRYENEEAVDDSQLPKDRFSAERLKGVDSTLKIQPAELGDSAVYLCASLGGNTEAFFGQGTRLTVV.

Notes on this clone: The identical CDR3 is also encoded by other nucleotide sequences in the sample. V gene TRBV19 combines with J gene TRBJ1-2; D is unresolved. Trimming left V 3 bases short and J 8 bases short, with 10 bases between. The CDR3 is made up of 12 amino acids. The germline V gene encodes CDR1 LNHDA and CDR2 SQIVND (reference sequence). CDR3 amino acids: CASSIRGGGYTF. The CDR3, as DNA: TGTGCCAGTAGTATCAGAGGAGGAGGCTACACCTTC.